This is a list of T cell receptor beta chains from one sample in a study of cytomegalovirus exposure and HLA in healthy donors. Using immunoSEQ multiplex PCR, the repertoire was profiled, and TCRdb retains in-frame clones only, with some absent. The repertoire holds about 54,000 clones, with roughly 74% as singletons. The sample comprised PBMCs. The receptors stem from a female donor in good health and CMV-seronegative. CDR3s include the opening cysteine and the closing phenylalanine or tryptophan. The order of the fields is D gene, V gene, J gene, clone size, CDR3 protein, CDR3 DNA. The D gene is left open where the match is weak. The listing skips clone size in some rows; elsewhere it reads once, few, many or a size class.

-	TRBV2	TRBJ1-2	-	CASSAGNLNYGYTF	TGTGCCAGCAGTGCAGGAAACTTGAACTATGGCTACACCTTC
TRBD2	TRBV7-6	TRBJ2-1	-	CASSPSGRTYNEQFF	TGTGCCAGCAGCCCTAGCGGGCGGACCTACAATGAGCAGTTCTTC
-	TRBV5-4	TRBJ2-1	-	CASGENPEQFF	TGTGCCAGCGGAGAAAATCCTGAGCAGTTCTTC
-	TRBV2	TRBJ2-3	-	CASREGGFSHGDTQYF	TGTGCCAGCAGAGAAGGCGGTTTTTCACATGGAGATACGCAGTATTTT
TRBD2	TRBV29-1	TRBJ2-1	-	CSVHSGGEQFF	TGCAGCGTTCATAGCGGGGGCGAGCAGTTCTTC
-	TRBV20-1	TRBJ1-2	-	CSVSRYGYTF	TGCAGTGTCAGTCGCTATGGCTACACCTTC
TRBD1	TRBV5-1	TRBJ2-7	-	CASRGGQGASGWDEQYF	TGCGCCAGCAGGGGTGGACAGGGGGCCTCGGGCTGGGACGAGCAGTACTTC
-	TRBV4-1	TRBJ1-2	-	CASQGQNYGYTF	TGCGCCAGCCAAGGACAAAACTATGGCTACACCTTC
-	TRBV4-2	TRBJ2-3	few	CASSQDGQGSTDTQYF	TGTGCCAGCAGCCAAGATGGCCAGGGGTCGACAGATACGCAGTATTTT
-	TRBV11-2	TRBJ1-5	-	CASSPDSNQPQHF	TGTGCCAGCAGTCCGGACAGTAATCAGCCCCAGCATTTT
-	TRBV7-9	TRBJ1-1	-	CASSLYGAGGNTEAFF	TGTGCCAGCAGCTTATACGGAGCGGGGGGGAACACTGAAGCTTTCTTT
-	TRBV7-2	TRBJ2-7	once	CASSLLAGSYEQYF	TGTGCCAGCAGCTTACTCGCAGGGTCCTACGAGCAGTACTTC
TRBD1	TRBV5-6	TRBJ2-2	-	CASSLPGQGYTGELFF	TGTGCCAGCAGCTTGCCAGGACAGGGATACACCGGGGAGCTGTTTTTT
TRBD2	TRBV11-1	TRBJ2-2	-	CASSLAKRGPNTGELFF	TGTGCCAGCAGCTTAGCGAAGCGGGGGCCGAACACCGGGGAGCTGTTTTTT
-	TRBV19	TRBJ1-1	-	CASSIEWRGNTEAFF	TGTGCCAGTAGTATAGAGTGGAGGGGGAACACTGAAGCTTTCTTT
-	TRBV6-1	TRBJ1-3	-	CASSAQGFGNTIYF	TGTGCCAGCAGCGCACAGGGTTTCGGAAACACCATATATTTT
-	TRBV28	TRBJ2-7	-	CASSLSGSPRDEQYF	TGTGCCAGCAGTTTATCAGGCAGCCCCCGAGACGAGCAGTACTTC
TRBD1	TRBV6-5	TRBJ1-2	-	CASSPRTGTIHGYTF	TGTGCCAGCAGTCCCCGGACAGGGACTATCCATGGCTACACCTTC
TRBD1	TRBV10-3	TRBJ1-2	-	CAISGTVLLGYTF	TGTGCCATCAGCGGGACAGTCCTTCTTGGCTACACCTTC
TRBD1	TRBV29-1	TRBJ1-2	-	CSVAGGTGYGYTF	TGCAGCGTCGCAGGGGGCACGGGTTATGGCTACACCTTC
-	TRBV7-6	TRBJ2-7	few	CASSGGRAYEQYF	TGTGCCAGCAGCGGTGGCAGGGCCTACGAGCAGTACTTC
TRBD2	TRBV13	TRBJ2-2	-	CASSPLAGGHTGELFF	TGTGCCAGCAGCCCCCTAGCGGGGGGGCACACCGGGGAGCTGTTTTTT
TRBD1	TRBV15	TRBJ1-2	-	CATSRGTGPTNYGYTF	TGTGCCACCAGCAGGGGGACAGGGCCTACTAACTATGGCTACACCTTC
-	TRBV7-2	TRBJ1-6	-	CASSLEGTSNSPLHF	TGTGCCAGCAGCCTCGAGGGGACAAGTAATTCACCCCTCCACTTT
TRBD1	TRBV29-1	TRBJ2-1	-	CSGSRQGPSDEQFF	TGCAGCGGAAGCCGACAGGGCCCGTCCGATGAGCAGTTCTTC
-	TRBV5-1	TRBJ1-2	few	CASSFEGDYGYTF	TGCGCCAGCAGCTTTGAGGGCGACTATGGCTACACCTTC
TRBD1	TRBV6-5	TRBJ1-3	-	CASSYGQGGNTIYF	TGTGCCAGCAGTTATGGACAGGGAGGAAACACCATATATTTT